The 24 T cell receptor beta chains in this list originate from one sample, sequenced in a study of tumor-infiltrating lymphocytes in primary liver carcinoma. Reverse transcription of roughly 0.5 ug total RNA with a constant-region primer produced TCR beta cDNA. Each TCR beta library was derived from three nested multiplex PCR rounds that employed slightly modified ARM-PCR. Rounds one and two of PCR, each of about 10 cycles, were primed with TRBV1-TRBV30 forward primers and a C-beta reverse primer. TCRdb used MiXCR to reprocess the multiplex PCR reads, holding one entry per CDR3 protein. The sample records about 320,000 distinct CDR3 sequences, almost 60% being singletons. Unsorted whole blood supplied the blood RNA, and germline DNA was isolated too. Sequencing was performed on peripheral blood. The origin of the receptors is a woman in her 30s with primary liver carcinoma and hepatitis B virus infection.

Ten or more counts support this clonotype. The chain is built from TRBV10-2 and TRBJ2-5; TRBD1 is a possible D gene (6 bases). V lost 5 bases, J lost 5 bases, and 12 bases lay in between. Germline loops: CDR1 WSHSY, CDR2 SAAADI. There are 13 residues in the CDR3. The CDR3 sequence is CASSSGVRETQYF. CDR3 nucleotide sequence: TGCGCCAGCAGTTCAGGGGTTCGGGAGACCCAGTACTTC.

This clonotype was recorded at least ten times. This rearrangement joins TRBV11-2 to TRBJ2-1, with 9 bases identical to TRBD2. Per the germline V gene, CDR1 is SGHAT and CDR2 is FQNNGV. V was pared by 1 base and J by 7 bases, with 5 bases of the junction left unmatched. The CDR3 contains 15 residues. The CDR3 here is CASSLAVLAGNEQFF. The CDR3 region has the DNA TGTGCCAGCAGCTTAGCGGTTCTAGCGGGGAATGAGCAGTTCTTC. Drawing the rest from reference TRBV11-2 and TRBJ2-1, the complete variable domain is EAGVAQSPRYKIIEKRQSVAFWCNPISGHATLYWYQQILGQGPKLLIQFQNNGVVDDSQLPKDRFSAERLKGVDSTLKIQPAKLEDSAVYLCASSLAVLAGNEQFFGPGTRLTVL.

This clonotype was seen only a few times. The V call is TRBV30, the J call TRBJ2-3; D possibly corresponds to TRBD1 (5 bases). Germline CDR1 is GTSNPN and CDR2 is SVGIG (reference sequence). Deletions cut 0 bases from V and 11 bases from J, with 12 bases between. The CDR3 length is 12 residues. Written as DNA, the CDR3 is TGTGCCTGGAGTGTAGGAAGGGGCGGGCAGTATTTT. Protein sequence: CAWSVGRGGQYF.

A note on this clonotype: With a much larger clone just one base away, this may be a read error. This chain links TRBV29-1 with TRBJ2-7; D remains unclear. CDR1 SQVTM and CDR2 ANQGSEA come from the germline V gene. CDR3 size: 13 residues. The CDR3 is CNVGDSRSYEQYF. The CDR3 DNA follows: TGCAACGTTGGTGACTCCCGATCCTACGAGCAGTACTTC.

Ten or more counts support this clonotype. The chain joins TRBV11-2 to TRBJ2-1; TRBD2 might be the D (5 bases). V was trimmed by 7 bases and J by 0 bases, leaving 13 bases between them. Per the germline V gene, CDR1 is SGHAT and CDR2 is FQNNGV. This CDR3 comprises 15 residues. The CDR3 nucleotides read TGTGCCAGCACCTTGGACTTGAGCTCCTACAATGAGCAGTTCTTC. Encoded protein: CASTLDLSSYNEQFF.

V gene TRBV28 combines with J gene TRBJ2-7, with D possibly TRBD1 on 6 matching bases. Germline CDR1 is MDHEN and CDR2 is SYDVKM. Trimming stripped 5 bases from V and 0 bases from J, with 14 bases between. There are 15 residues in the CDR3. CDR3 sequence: CASSAQDSRSYEQYF. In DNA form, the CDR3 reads TGTGCCAGCAGTGCCCAGGACAGCCGCTCCTACGAGCAGTACTTC.

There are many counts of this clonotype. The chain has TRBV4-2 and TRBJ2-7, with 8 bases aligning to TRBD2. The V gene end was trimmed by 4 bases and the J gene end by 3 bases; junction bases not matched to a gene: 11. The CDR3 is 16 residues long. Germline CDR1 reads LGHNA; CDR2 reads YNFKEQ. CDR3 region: CASSPQGAGASYEQYF. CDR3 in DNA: TGTGCCAGCAGCCCTCAGGGAGCGGGAGCAAGCTACGAGCAGTACTTC.

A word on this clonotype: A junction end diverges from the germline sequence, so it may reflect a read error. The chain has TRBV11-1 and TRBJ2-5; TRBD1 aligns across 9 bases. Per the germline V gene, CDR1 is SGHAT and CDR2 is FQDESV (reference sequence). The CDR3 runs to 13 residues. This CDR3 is CTSEGQGQETQYF. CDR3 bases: TGTACCAGCGAGGGACAGGGACAAGAGACCCAATACTTC.

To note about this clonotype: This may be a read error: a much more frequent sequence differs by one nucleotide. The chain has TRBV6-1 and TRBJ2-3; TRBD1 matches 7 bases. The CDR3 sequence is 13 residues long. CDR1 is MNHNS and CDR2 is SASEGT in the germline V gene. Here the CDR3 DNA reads TGTGCCAGCCTAAGACAGGGCCGAGATATGCAGTATTTT. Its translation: CASLRQGRDMQYF.

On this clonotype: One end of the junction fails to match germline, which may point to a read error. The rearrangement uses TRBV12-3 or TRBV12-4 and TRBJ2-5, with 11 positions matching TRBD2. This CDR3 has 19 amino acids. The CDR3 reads CVSSFATSGEWAAGETQYF. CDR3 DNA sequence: TGTGTCAGCAGTTTCGCGACTAGCGGGGAGTGGGCGGCAGGCGAGACCCAGTACTTC.

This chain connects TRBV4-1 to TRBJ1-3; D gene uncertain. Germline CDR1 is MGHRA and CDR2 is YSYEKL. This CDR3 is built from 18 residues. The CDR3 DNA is TGCGTCAGTAGCCAGGAAGGTTTCGGTTTTATCTCTGGAAACACCATATATTTT. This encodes CVSSQEGFGFISGNTIYF.

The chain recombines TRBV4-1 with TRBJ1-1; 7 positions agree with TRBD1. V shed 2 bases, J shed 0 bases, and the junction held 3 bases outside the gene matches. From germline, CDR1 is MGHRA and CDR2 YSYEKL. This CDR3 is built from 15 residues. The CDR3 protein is CASSQWGQMNTEAFF. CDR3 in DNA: TGCGCCAGCAGCCAATGGGGACAGATGAACACTGAAGCTTTCTTT.

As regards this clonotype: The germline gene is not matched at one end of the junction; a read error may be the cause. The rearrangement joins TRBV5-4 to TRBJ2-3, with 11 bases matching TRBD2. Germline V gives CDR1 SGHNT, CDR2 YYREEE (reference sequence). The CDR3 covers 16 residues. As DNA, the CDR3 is TGTGCCGGCAGCACGGTAGCGGGAGGGAACACAGATACGCAGTATTTT. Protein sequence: CAGSTVAGGNTDTQYF.

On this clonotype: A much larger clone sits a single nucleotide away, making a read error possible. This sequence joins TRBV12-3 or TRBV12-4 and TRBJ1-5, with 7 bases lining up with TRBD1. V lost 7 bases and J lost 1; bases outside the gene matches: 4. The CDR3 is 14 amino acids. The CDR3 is CASNEGASNQPQHF. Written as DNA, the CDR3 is TGTGCCAGCAACGAGGGGGCAAGCAATCAGCCCCAGCATTTT.

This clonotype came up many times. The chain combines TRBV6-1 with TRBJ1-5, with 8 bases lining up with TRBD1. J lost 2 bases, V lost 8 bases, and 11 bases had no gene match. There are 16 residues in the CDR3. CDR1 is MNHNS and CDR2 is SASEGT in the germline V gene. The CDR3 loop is CASLERTGSGNQPQHF. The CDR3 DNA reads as TGTGCCAGCTTAGAAAGGACAGGGTCAGGCAATCAGCCCCAGCATTTT.

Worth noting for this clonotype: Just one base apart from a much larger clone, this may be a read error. Written as DNA, the CDR3 is TGTGCCAGCAATTCGGATGGGGATTTGAGGGTTTTCTTC. Translated, it gives CASNSDGDLRVFF. V and J are TRBV12-3 or TRBV12-4 and TRBJ2-1; D is perhaps TRBD2 (5 bases). This CDR3 comprises 13 residues. V dropped 7 bases and J dropped 16 bases, with 23 bases sitting between them.

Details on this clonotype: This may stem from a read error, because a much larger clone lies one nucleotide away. The CDR3 coding sequence is TGTGCCGCCAGGCTTGCGGCCAATGAGCAGTTCTTC. Amino acids: CAARLAANEQFF. This chain uses TRBV6-6 with TRBJ2-1; D not certain. Germline lookup yields CDR1 MNHNY and CDR2 SVGAGI (reference sequence). With 11 bases removed from V and 6 bases from J, the gap between germline ends came to 14 bases. The CDR3 has 12 residues.

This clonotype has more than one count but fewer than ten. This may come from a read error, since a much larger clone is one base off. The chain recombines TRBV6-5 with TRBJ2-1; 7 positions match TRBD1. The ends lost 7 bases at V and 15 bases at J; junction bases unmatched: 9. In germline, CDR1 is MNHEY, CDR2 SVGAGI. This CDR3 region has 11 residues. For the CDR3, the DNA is TGTGCCAGCAACCTTGGGGGACAGCTGTTCTTC. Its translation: CASNLGGQLFF.

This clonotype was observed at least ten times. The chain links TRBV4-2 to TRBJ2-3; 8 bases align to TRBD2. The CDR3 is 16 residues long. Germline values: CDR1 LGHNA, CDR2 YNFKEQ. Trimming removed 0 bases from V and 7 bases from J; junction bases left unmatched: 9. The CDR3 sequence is CASSQEQAGVRYTQYF. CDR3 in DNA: TGTGCCAGCAGCCAAGAGCAAGCGGGAGTGCGATATACGCAGTATTTT.

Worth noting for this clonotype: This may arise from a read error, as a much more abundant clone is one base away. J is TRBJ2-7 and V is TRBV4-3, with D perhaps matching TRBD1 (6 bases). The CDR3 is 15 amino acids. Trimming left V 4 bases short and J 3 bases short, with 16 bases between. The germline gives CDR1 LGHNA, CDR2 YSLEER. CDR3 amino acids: CASSPGCGTLYEQYF. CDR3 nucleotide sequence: TGCGCCAGCAGCCCAGGATGTGGGACACTCTACGAGCAGTACTTC.

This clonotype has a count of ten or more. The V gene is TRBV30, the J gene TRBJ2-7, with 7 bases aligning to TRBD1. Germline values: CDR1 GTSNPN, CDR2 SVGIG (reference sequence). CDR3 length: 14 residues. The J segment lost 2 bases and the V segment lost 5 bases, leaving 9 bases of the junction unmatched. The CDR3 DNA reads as TGTGCCTGGGGGACCGGGACAGCCACCTACGAGCAGTACTTC. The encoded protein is CAWGTGTATYEQYF.

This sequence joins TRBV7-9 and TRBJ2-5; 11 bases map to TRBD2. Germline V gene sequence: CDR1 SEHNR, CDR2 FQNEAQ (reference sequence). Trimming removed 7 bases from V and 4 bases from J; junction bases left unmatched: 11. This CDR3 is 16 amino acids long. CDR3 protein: CASNPRLAGLVETQYF. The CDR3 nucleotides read TGTGCCAGCAACCCGAGACTAGCGGGACTTGTAGAGACCCAGTACTTC.

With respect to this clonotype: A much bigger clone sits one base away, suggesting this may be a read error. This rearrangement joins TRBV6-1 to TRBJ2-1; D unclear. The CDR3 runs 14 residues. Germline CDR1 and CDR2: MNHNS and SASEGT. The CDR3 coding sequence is TGTGCCAGCACTGAAGGTCGCTACTACAATGAGCAGTTCTTC. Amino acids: CASTEGRYYNEQFF.

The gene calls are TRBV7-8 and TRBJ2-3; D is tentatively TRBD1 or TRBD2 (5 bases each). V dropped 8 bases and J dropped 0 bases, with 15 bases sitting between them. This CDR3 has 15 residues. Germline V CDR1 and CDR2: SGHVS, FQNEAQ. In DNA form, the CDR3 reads TGTGCCAGCGTGGAAGAGGGGCCCAGCACAGATACGCAGTATTTT. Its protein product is CASVEEGPSTDTQYF.